The present T cell receptor (beta chain) was sequenced within a study of cytomegalovirus exposure and HLA in healthy donors. Study-wide results and limits: The HLA-A and HLA-B alleles of most subjects were reportedly predicted accurately from TCR beta sequences. In a later analysis, several top co-occurrence clusters appeared linked to parvovirus B19, influenza, CMV and Epstein-Barr virus.

This CDR3 contains 15 residues. The germline V gene has CDR1 ENHRY and CDR2 SYGVKD. Trimming removed 0 bases from V and 8 bases from J, with 16 bases in between. PCR used 60 Vbeta primers and 13 Jbeta primers. Measured with immunoSEQ multiplex PCR; TCRdb has only the in-frame clones, and not every one. Among approximately 130,000 clones listed, almost 85% were seen once. On this clone: The antigen remains undetermined.

Sequencing was carried out using PBMCs. This TCR was sampled from a woman younger than 30 in good health and CMV-seronegative. The rearrangement joins TRBV10-3 to TRBJ1-2, with D maybe TRBD1 (6 bases). The CDR3 DNA reads as TGTGCCATCAGTGAGTCTGGGCTACAGGGAAGGGGCTACACCTTC. It yields the protein CAISESGLQGRGYTF.